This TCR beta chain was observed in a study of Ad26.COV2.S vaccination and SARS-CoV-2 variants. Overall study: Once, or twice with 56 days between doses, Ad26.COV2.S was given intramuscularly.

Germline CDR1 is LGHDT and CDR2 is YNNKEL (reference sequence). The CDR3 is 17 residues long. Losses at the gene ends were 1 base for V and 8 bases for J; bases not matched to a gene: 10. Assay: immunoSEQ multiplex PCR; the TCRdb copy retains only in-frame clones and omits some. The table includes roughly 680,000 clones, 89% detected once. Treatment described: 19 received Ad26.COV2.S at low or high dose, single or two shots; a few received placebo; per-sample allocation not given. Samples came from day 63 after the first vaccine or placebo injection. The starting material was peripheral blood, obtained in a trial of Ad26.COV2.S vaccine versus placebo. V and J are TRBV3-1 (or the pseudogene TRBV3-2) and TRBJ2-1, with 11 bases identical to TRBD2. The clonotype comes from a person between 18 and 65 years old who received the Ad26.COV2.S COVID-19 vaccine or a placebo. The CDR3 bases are TGTGCCAGCAGCCAAGGACTAGCGGGAACCCTCCGGGATGAGCAGTTCTTC. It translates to CASSQGLAGTLRDEQFF.